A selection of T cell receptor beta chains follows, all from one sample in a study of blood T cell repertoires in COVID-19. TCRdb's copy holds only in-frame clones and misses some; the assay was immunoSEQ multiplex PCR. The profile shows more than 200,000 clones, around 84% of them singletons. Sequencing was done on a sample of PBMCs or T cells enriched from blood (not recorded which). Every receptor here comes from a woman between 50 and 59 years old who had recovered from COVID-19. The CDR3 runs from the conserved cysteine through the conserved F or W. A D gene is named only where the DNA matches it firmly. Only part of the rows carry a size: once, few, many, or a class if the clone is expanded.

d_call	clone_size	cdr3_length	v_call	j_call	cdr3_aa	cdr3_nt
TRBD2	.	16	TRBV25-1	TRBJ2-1	CASSEYRLAGGNEQFF	TGTGCCAGCAGTGAATATCGACTAGCGGGAGGGAATGAGCAGTTCTTC
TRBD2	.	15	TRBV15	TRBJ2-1	CATSRGTSGGDEQFF	TGTGCCACCAGCAGAGGGACTAGCGGGGGGGATGAGCAGTTCTTC
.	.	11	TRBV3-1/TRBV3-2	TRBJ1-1	CASKANTEAFF	TGTGCCAGCAAAGCGAACACTGAAGCTTTCTTT
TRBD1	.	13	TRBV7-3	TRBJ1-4	CASSQGADEKLFF	TGTGCCAGCAGCCAGGGGGCGGATGAAAAACTGTTTTTT
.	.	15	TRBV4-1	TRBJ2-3	CASSHGMANTDTQYF	TGCGCCAGCAGCCACGGGATGGCTAACACAGATACGCAGTATTTT
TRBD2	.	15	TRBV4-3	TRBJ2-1	CASSQAGEGYNEQFF	TGCGCCAGCAGCCAAGCGGGGGAGGGTTACAATGAGCAGTTCTTC
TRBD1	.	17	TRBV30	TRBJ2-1	CAWSVRFADRVYDEQFF	TGTGCCTGGAGTGTAAGATTTGCGGACAGGGTATACGATGAGCAGTTCTTC
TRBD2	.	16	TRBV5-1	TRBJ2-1	CASSTGTSGRASEQFF	TGCGCCAGCAGCACTGGGACTAGCGGGAGGGCCAGTGAGCAGTTCTTC
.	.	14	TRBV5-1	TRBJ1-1	CASSLTGGKTEAFF	TGCGCCAGCAGCTTGACGGGGGGCAAAACTGAAGCTTTCTTT
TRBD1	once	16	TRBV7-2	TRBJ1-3	CASSFRSVGGGNTIYF	TGTGCCAGCAGCTTTCGGTCGGTAGGGGGCGGAAACACCATATATTTT
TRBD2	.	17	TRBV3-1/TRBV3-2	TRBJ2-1	CASSGGVCGSGYNEQFF	TGTGCCAGCAGCGGGGGGGTGTGTGGGAGTGGGTACAATGAGCAGTTCTTC
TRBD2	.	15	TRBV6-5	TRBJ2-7	CASRRGLAGSYEQYF	TGTGCCAGCAGAAGGGGACTAGCGGGGAGCTACGAGCAGTACTTC
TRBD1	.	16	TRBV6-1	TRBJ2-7	CASSEAFLGTGDEQYF	TGTGCCAGCAGTGAAGCTTTCCTCGGGACAGGGGACGAGCAGTACTTC
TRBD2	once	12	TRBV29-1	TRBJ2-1	CTGRAGVNEQFF	TGCACCGGCCGAGCGGGAGTGAATGAGCAGTTCTTC
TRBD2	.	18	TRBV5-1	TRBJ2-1	CASSLGSASGGLTYEQFF	TGCGCCAGCAGCTTGGGGTCGGCTAGCGGGGGCCTGACGTATGAGCAGTTCTTC
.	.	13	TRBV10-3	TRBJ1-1	CAITKQGNTEAFF	TGTGCCATCACCAAACAGGGAAACACTGAAGCTTTCTTT
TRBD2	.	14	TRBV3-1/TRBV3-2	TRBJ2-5	CASSLRLAEETQYF	TGTGCCAGCAGCCTGAGACTAGCGGAAGAGACCCAGTACTTC
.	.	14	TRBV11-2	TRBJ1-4	CASSLASPGEKLFF	TGTGCCAGCAGCTTAGCTTCCCCAGGGGAAAAACTGTTTTTT
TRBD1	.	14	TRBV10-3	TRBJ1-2	CAIRGDRGASGYTF	TGTGCCATCAGGGGGGACAGGGGCGCGTCTGGCTACACCTTC
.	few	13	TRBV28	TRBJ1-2	CASSFVGAVGYTF	TGTGCCAGCAGTTTCGTGGGCGCAGTAGGCTACACCTTC
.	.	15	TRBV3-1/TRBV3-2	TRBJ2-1	CASSSTGSSYNEQFF	TGTGCCAGCAGCTCGACCGGGAGCTCCTACAATGAGCAGTTCTTC
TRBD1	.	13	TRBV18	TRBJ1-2	CASSPGQGYGYTF	TGTGCCAGCTCACCGGGACAGGGGTATGGCTACACCTTC
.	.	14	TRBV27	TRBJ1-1	CASGLRRGPQEAFF	TGTGCCAGCGGTCTTCGGCGGGGGCCACAGGAAGCTTTCTTT
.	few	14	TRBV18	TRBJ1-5	CASSGRSSNQPQHF	TGTGCCAGCTCGGGCAGATCGAGCAATCAGCCCCAGCATTTT
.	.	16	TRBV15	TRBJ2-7	CATSRVQGTQRREQYF	TGTGCCACCAGCAGAGTACAGGGTACTCAACGTCGAGAGCAGTACTTC
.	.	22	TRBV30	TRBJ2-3	CAWSVIWPKTTTGELSTDTQYF	TGTGCCTGGAGTGTAATTTGGCCCAAAACCACGACAGGAGAACTAAGCACAGATACGCAGTATTTT
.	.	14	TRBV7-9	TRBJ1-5	CASSSDYSNQPQHF	TGTGCCAGCAGCTCCGACTATAGCAATCAGCCCCAGCATTTT
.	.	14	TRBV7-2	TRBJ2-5	CASSSSGLQETQYF	TGTGCCAGCAGCTCAAGCGGGCTACAAGAGACCCAGTACTTC
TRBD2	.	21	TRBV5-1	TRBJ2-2	CASSLAKAGTSGRANTGELFF	TGCGCCAGCAGCTTGGCAAAAGCCGGGACTAGCGGGAGGGCGAACACCGGGGAGCTGTTTTTT
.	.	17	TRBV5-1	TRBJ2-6	CASRDPGFSYGANVLTF	TGCGCCAGCAGAGACCCCGGGTTTTCTTATGGGGCCAACGTCCTGACTTTC
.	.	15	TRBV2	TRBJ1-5	CASRGTPYSNQPQHF	TGTGCCAGCAGGGGGACACCTTATAGCAATCAGCCCCAGCATTTT
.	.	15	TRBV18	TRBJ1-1	CASSPARSMGGEAFF	TGTGCCAGCTCACCTGCCCGTTCGATGGGGGGAGAAGCTTTCTTT
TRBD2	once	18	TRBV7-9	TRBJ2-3	CASSPWTSGSQSTDTQYF	TGTGCCAGCAGCCCGTGGACTAGCGGGAGTCAAAGCACAGATACGCAGTATTTT
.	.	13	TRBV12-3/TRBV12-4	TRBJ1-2	CASSIRPASGYTF	TGTGCCAGCAGTATCCGACCCGCTAGTGGCTACACCTTC
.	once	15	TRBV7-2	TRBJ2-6	CASSSGGSGANVLTF	TGTGCCAGCAGCTCAGGGGGGAGTGGGGCCAACGTCCTGACTTTC
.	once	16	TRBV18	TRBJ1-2	CASSLDYGLGLYGYTF	TGTGCCAGCTCACTAGATTACGGACTAGGGCTCTATGGCTACACCTTC
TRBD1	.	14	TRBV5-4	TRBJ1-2	CASSFGQGADGYTF	TGTGCCAGCAGCTTCGGACAGGGGGCGGATGGCTACACCTTC
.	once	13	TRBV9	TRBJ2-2	CASSGETRSELFF	TGTGCCAGCAGCGGGGAGACACGATCGGAGCTGTTTTTT
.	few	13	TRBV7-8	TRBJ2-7	CASSLTTFYEQYF	TGTGCCAGCAGCTTAACCACTTTCTACGAGCAGTACTTC
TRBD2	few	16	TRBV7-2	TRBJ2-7	CASSQGGTSPFQEQYF	TGTGCCAGCAGCCAGGGGGGGACTAGCCCTTTCCAGGAGCAGTACTTC
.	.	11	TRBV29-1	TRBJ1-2	CSVGGANGYTF	TGCAGCGTGGGGGGGGCAAATGGCTACACCTTC
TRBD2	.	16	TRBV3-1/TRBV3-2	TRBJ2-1	CASSQDLGGSDNEQFF	TGTGCCAGCAGCCAAGATCTTGGCGGGAGCGACAATGAGCAGTTCTTC
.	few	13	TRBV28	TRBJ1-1	CASSLYEGTEAFF	TGTGCCAGCAGTTTATATGAGGGCACTGAAGCTTTCTTT
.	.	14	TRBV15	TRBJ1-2	CATSRGTLFYGYTF	TGTGCCACCAGCAGAGGGACACTCTTCTATGGCTACACCTTC
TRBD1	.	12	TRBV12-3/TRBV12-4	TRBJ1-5	CASSSGGQPQHF	TGTGCCAGCAGTTCAGGGGGTCAGCCCCAGCATTTT
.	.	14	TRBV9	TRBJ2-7	CASSPLGRGYEQYF	TGTGCCAGCAGCCCCCTTGGGCGGGGCTACGAGCAGTACTTC
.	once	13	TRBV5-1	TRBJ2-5	CASSLDLLETQYF	TGCGCCAGCAGCTTGGACTTGTTGGAGACCCAGTACTTC
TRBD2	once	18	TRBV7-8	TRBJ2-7	CASSLDVEGSGASDEQYF	TGTGCCAGCAGCTTAGATGTGGAGGGGAGCGGGGCTTCGGACGAGCAGTACTTC
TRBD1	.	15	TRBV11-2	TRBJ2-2	CASRRPGQGPGELFF	TGTGCCAGCAGGCGACCAGGACAGGGCCCCGGGGAGCTGTTTTTT
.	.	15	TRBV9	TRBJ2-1	CASSLWPVSYNEQFF	TGTGCCAGCAGCCTTTGGCCCGTATCCTACAATGAGCAGTTCTTC
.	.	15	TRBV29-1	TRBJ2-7	CSVVMGQGGPYEQYF	TGCAGCGTTGTTATGGGACAAGGGGGACCCTACGAGCAGTACTTC
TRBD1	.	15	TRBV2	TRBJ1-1	CASSLKDRGPSEAFF	TGTGCCAGCAGCCTCAAGGACAGGGGGCCGTCTGAAGCTTTCTTT